The sequence of this TCR beta chain was determined in a study of CD8 T cells in Susac syndrome. Deletions cut 0 bases from V and 5 bases from J, with 9 bases between. CDR1 is SGHRS and CDR2 is YFSETQ in the germline V gene. CDR3 size: 14 residues. It was with random hexamers that 0.5 to 1 ug RNA was reverse transcribed. The authors amplified TCR beta CDR3 across 54 Vbeta and 13 Jbeta using immunoSEQ multiplex PCR. TCRdb independently ran MiXCR on the immunoSEQ multiplex PCR reads; one entry per CDR3 protein. Counted here are about 69,000 distinct CDR3 sequences, more than 85% occurring once; the ten biggest clones make up roughly 0.25%.

The clonotype comes from a human donor in good health. V gene TRBV5-1 combines with J gene TRBJ1-5; possibly TRBD1 for D (6 bases). Material for sequencing was CD8+ T cells from PBMCs. The CDR3 nucleotides read TGCGCCAGCAGCTTGGGGACAGCGGATCAGCCCCAGCATTTT. Translating it yields CASSLGTADQPQHF.